Listed here are 9 T cell receptor beta chains from one sample, sequenced in a study of blood T cells in healthy people across ages. The authors ran a second PCR of 7 to 11 cycles using a sample-barcoded 5' primer and a J-beta primer mix. MiXCR, run by TCRdb on the 5' RACE reads, gives a single entry per CDR3 protein. The sample includes more than 800,000 distinct CDR3 sequences, 25% to 30% seen only once; the top ten take around 15%. What was sequenced was blood. The origin of the receptors is a woman of 80 years or more in good health.

This clonotype occurred many times. The J gene is TRBJ1-6, the V gene TRBV6-6; no firm D call. V was pared by 8 bases and J by 4 bases, with 12 bases between. The CDR3 contains 14 residues. Germline CDR1 and CDR2: MNHNY and SVGAGI (reference sequence). CDR3 coding DNA: TGTGCCAGCTGCGAAAGGGATTATAATTCACCCCTCCACTTT. This gives the protein CASCERDYNSPLHF.

This clonotype was counted at least ten times. The V call is TRBV9, the J call TRBJ2-4, with D perhaps matching TRBD2 (5 bases). This CDR3 contains 14 residues. Per the germline V gene, CDR1 is SGDLS and CDR2 is YYNGEE. Between the trimmed V and J ends, which lost 4 bases and 6 bases, there was a span of 14 bases. For the CDR3, the DNA is TGTGCCAGCAGCCTCGGCGGGCCCCCAAACATTCAGTACTTC. This encodes CASSLGGPPNIQYF.

The V and J genes are TRBV11-2 and TRBJ1-4; possible D gene TRBD1, 6 bases. Trimming shortened V by 11 bases and J by 8 bases, and 18 bases separated the two germline ends. The V gene's germline CDR1 is SGHAT and CDR2 FQNNGV. The CDR3 is 13 residues long. The CDR3 DNA is TGTGCCGCCACGGGGGGCGGTGGCGAAAAACTGTTTTTT. This translates into CAATGGGGEKLFF. Variable domain in full (rest from reference TRBV11-2 and TRBJ1-4): EAGVAQSPRYKIIEKRQSVAFWCNPISGHATLYWYQQILGQGPKLLIQFQNNGVVDDSQLPKDRFSAERLKGVDSTLKIQPAKLEDSAVYLCAATGGGGEKLFFGSGTQLSVL.

This CDR3 reads CASSEQATGANVLTF. In DNA, the CDR3 is TGCGCCAGCAGCGAACAGGCGACCGGGGCCAACGTCCTGACTTTC. The genes are TRBV5-1 and TRBJ2-6, with a tentative D call TRBD1 (5 bases). Looked up from germline, CDR1 is SGHRS and CDR2 is YFSETQ. Trimming pared 4 bases from V and 4 bases from J, leaving 12 bases between. CDR3 size: 15 residues.

This clonotype was detected many times. The genes are TRBV4-3 and TRBJ2-5; no definite D call. The CDR3 extends over 15 amino acids. The V end lost 1 base, the J end lost 1 base, and 10 bases lay between the germline ends. CDR1 is LGHNA and CDR2 is YSLEER in the germline V gene. Here the CDR3 reads CASSQGTSPQETQYF. The CDR3, as DNA: TGCGCCAGCAGCCAAGGCACGAGCCCCCAAGAGACCCAGTACTTC.

The chain has TRBV5-6 and TRBJ2-2; the D gene is possibly TRBD2 (6 bases). The germline gives CDR1 SGHDT, CDR2 YYEEEE. Trimming removed 6 bases from V and 3 bases from J, with 12 bases in between. The length of the CDR3 is 14 residues. DNA of the CDR3: TGTGCCAGCAAGGCGGGATTGGACACCGGGGAGCTGTTTTTT. As protein: CASKAGLDTGELFF.

In this sample, this clonotype turned up many times. The gene calls are TRBV20-1 and TRBJ2-3, with TRBD2 matching 8 bases. Germline loops: CDR1 DFQATT, CDR2 SNEGSKA (reference sequence). The CDR3 is 14 residues long. V shed 1 base, J shed 2 bases, and the junction held 2 bases outside the gene matches. CDR3 in DNA: TGCAGTGCTAGAGTAGCGGGAACCACAGATACGCAGTATTTT. Its translation is CSARVAGTTDTQYF.

This clonotype showed up many times. The V call is TRBV5-1, the J call TRBJ2-3, with TRBD1 matching over 12 bases. This CDR3 is built from 17 residues. Trimming at V came to 5 bases and at J to 3 bases, leaving 10 bases not matched to a gene. From germline, CDR1 is SGHRS and CDR2 YFSETQ. CDR3 nucleotides: TGCGCCAGCAGGGCCGGGACAGGGGGCTTAATTACAGATACGCAGTATTTT. It translates to CASRAGTGGLITDTQYF.

This clonotype was counted between two and nine times. The rearrangement joins TRBV6-2 or TRBV6-3 to TRBJ1-5; the D gene is possibly TRBD1 (6 bases). With 2 bases removed from V and 4 bases from J, the gap between germline ends came to 15 bases. CDR1 and CDR2 (germline): MNHEY, SVGEGT. This CDR3 spans 16 amino acids. CDR3 sequence reads: CASSYGRGVRNQPQHF. In nucleotides, the CDR3 is TGTGCCAGCAGTTACGGCAGGGGTGTGCGGAATCAGCCCCAGCATTTT.